The text below deals with one T cell receptor beta chain. What it binds is unknown. The germline V and J ends were trimmed by 4 bases and 1 base, with 6 bases remaining between them. This CDR3 has 13 residues. Per the germline V gene, CDR1 is SGHTA and CDR2 is FQGNSA. Every isolated RNA sample was fully reverse transcribed, so sequencing captured expressed TCRB transcripts. Produced via immunoSEQ multiplex PCR; TCRdb's table is partial and in-frame only. The sample lists fewer than 450,000 clones; 13% were seen once. Central memory, naive, regulatory and stem cell-like memory CD4+ cells were sorted by CD45RO/CCR7/CD25/CD127/CD95/CD27. Populations isolated by sorting all had purity greater than 95%. These data belong to a study of beta chain features in type 1 diabetes. Study in general: Over 85,000,000 sorted cells were examined across all samples. Whole-study results and caveats: Patients and controls would share equally any PCR tilt toward shorter templates. A moderate, significant TCRB CDR3 shortening appeared in type 1 diabetes across four CD4+ subsets.

The specimen was naive CD4+ T cells from blood. This clonotype was sampled from a woman under 30 with type 1 diabetes. This chain connects TRBV7-2 to TRBJ2-3, with a possible D match to TRBD2 (5 bases). CDR3 in DNA: TGTGCCAGCAGCTGGGAGCGCACAGATACGCAGTATTTT. This codes for CASSWERTDTQYF. The entire variable domain, with the rest obtained from reference TRBV7-2 and TRBJ2-3, is as follows: GAGVSQSPSNKVTEKGKDVELRCDPISGHTALYWYRQSLGQGLEFLIYFQGNSAPDKSGLPSDRFSAERTGGSVSTLTIQRTQQEDSAVYLCASSWERTDTQYFGPGTRLTVL.